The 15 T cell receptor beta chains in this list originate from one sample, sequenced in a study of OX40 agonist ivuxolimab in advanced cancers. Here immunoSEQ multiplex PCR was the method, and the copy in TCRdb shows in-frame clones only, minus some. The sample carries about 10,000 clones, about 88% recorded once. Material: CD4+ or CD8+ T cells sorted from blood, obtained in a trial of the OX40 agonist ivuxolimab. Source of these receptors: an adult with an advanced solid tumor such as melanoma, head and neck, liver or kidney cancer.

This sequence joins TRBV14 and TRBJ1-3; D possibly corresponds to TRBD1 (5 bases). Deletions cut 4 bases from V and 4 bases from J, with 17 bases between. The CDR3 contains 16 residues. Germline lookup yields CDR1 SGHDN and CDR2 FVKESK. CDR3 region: CASSRGSGASGNTIYF. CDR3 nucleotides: TGTGCCAGCAGCCGAGGCTCCGGGGCCTCGGGAAACACCATATATTTT.

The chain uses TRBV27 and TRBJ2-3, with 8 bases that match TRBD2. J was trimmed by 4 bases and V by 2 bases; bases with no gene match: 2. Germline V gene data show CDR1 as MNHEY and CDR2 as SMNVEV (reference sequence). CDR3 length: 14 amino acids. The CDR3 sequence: CASSLAGGPDTQYF. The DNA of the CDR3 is TGTGCCAGCAGTTTAGCGGGGGGTCCAGATACGCAGTATTTT.

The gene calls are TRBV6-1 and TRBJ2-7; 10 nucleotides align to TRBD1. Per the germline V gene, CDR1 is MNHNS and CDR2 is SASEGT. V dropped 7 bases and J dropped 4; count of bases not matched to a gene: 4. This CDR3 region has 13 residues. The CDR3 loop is CASKDRGMYEQYF. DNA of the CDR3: TGTGCCAGCAAGGACAGGGGGATGTACGAGCAGTACTTC.

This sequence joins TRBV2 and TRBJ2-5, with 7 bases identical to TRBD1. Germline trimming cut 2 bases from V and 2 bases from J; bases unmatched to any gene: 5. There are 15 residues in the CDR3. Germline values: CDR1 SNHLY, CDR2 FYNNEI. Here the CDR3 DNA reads TGTGCCAGCAGTGAAAAGACAGGGCCGCAAGAGACCCAGTACTTC. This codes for CASSEKTGPQETQYF.

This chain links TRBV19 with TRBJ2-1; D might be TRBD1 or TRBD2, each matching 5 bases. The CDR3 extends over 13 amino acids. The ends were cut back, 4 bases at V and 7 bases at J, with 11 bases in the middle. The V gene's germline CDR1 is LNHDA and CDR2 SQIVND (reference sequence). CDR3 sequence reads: CASSRLSGNEQFF. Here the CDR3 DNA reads TGTGCCAGTAGTAGACTATCAGGGAATGAGCAGTTCTTC.

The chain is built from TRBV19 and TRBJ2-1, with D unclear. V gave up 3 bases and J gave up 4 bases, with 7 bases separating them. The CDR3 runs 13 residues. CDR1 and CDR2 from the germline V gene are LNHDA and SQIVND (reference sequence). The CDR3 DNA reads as TGTGCCAGTAGTATCGCCAGTTACAATGAGCAGTTCTTC. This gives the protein CASSIASYNEQFF.

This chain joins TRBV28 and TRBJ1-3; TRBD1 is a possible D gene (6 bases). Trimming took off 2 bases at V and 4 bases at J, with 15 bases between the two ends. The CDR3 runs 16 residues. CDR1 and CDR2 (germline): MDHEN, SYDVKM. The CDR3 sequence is CASSLMVGARGNTIYF. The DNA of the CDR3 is TGTGCCAGCAGTTTAATGGTGGGGGCGAGAGGAAACACCATATATTTT.

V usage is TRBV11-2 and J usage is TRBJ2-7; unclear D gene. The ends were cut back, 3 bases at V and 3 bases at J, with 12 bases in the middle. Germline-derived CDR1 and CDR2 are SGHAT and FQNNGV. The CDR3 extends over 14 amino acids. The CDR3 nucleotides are TGTGCCAGCAGCTTCCCGATGAAGCGCTACGAGCAGTACTTC. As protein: CASSFPMKRYEQYF.

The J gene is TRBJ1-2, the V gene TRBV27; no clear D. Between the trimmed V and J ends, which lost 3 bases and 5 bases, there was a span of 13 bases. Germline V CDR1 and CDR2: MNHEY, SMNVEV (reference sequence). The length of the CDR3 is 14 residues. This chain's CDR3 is CASSFMTNGYGYTF. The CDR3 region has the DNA TGTGCCAGCAGTTTTATGACTAATGGGTATGGCTACACCTTC.

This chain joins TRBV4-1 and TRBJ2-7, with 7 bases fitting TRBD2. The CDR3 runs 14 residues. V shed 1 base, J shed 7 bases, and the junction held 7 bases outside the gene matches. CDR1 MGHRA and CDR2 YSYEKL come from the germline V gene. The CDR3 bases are TGCGCCAGCAGCCAAGTAATAGGGGAGGGTGAGCAGTACTTC. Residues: CASSQVIGEGEQYF.

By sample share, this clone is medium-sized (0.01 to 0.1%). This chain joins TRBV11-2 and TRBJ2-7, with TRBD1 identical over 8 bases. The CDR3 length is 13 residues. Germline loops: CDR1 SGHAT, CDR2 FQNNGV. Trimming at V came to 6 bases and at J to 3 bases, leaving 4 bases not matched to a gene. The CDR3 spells CASSRTGFYEQYF. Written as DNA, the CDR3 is TGTGCCAGCAGTCGGACAGGGTTCTACGAGCAGTACTTC.

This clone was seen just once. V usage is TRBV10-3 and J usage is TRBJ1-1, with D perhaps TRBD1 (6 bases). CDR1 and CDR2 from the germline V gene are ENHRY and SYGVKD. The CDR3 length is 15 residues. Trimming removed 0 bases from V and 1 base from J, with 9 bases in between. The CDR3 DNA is TGTGCCATCAGTGAGTCAAGGGGGACGAACACTGAAGCTTTCTTT. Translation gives CAISESRGTNTEAFF.

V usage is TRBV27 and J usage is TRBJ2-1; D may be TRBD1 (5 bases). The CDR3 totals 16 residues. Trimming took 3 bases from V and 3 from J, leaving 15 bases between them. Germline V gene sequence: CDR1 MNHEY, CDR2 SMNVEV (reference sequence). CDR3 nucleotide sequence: TGTGCCAGCAGTTTTCTTGGGGCACGAGGCTACAATGAGCAGTTCTTC. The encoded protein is CASSFLGARGYNEQFF.

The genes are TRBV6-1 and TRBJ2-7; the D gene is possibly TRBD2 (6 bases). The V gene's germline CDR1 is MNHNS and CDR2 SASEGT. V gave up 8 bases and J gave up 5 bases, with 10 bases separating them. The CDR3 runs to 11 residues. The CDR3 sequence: CASGTAHEQYF. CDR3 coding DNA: TGTGCCAGCGGGACTGCCCACGAGCAGTACTTC.

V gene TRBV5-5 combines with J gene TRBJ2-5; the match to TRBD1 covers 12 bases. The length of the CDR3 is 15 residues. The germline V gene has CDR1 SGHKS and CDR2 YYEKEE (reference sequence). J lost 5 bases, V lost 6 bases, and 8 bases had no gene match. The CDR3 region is CASTAGTGGWETQYF. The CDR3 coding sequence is TGTGCCAGCACCGCCGGGACAGGGGGCTGGGAGACCCAGTACTTC.